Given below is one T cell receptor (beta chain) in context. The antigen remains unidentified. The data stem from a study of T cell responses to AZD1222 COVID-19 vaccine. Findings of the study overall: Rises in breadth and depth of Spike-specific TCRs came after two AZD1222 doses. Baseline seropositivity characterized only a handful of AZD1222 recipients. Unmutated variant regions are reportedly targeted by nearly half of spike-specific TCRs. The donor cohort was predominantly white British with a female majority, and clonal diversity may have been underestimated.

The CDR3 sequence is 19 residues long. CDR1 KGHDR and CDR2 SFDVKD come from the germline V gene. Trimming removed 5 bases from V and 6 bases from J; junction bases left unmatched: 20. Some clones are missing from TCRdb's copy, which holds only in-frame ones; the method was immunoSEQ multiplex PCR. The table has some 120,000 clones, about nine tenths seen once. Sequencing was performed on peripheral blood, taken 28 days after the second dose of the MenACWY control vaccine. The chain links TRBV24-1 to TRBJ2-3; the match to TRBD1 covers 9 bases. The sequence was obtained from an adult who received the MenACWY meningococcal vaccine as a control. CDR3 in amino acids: CATSGPMGTRDRARDTQYF. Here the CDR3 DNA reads TGTGCCACCAGTGGGCCCATGGGGACCCGGGACAGGGCACGTGATACGCAGTATTTT.